What follows describes a single T cell receptor (beta chain). TCRdb reanalysed the 5' RACE reads using MiXCR and keeps one entry per CDR3 protein. The table includes fewer than 700,000 distinct CDR3 sequences, roughly 18% detected once. These data are taken from a study of T-cell memory formation after mild COVID-19. V dropped 4 bases and J dropped 4; count of bases not matched to a gene: 8. Per germline, CDR1 SEHNR and CDR2 FQNEAQ (reference sequence). The CDR3 is 16 amino acids. The specimen was PBMCs or a T cell subset sorted from them (not recorded which). The V call is TRBV7-9, the J call TRBJ2-4, with 9 bases identical to TRBD2. The TCR originated in an adult woman who had mild COVID-19 (a few samples of this study predate the infection). Cell type and time point are not known. In DNA, the CDR3 is TGTGCCAGCAGCTCCCCAGCGGGAGGCCCAAAAAACATTCAGTACTTC. Protein sequence: CASSSPAGGPKNIQYF.